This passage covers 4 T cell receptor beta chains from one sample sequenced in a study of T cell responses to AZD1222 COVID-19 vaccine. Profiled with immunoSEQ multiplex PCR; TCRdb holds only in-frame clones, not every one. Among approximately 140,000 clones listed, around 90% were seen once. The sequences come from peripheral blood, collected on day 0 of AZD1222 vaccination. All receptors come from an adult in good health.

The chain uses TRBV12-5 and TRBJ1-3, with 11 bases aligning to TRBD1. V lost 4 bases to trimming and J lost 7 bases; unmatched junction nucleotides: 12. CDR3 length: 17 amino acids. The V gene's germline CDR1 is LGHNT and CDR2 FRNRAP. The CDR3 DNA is TGTGCTAGTGGTTATCCGGACAGGGGGCGATTTTGGAACACCATATATTTT. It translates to CASGYPDRGRFWNTIYF.

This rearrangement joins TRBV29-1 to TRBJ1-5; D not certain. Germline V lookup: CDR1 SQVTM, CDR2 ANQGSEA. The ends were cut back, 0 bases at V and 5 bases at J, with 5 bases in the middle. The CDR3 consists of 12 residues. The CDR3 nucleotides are TGCAGCGTTGAAGACCTCCATCAGCCCCAGCATTTT. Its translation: CSVEDLHQPQHF.

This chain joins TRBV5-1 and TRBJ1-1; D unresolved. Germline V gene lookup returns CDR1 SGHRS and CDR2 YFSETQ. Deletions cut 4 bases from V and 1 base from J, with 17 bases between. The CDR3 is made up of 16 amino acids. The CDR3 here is CASSPGWGAGNTEAFF. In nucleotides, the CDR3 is TGCGCCAGCAGCCCTGGGTGGGGAGCGGGGAACACTGAAGCTTTCTTT.

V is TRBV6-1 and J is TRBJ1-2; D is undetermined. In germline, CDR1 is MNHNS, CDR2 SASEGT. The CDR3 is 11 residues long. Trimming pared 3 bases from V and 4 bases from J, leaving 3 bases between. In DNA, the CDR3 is TGTGCCAGCAGTGACAGCTATGGCTACACCTTC. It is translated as CASSDSYGYTF.